A single sample gave rise to the 22 T cell receptor beta chains below, sequenced in a study of lymphopenia after photon versus proton radiotherapy. Assay: immunoSEQ multiplex PCR; the TCRdb copy retains only in-frame clones and omits some. The data contain 40,000 to 45,000 clones, roughly 86% of them seen just once; the ten biggest clones take up 10%. The sequences come from peripheral blood, collected from a patient treated with proton-based radiotherapy. Every receptor here comes from an older woman with pancreatic cancer. Some clones in this sample may be carry-over from other donors' samples.

The rearrangement uses TRBV6-5 and TRBJ2-3, with TRBD2 identical over 8 bases. This CDR3 is 15 amino acids long. With V trimmed by 7 bases and J by 2 bases, 8 bases remained unmatched. CDR1 and CDR2 (germline): MNHEY, SVGAGI. CDR3 in amino acids: CASTRLAQYTDTQYF. CDR3 bases: TGTGCCAGCACAAGACTAGCGCAATACACAGATACGCAGTATTTT.

The chain recombines TRBV28 with TRBJ2-5; a possible D gene is TRBD2 (5 bases). Germline CDR1 MDHEN, CDR2 SYDVKM. The V end was cut by 6 bases, the J end by 2 bases, with 13 bases between. CDR3 length: 14 amino acids. CDR3 DNA sequence: TGTGCCAGCAGCGTGCCGGGGATACAAGAGACCCAGTACTTC. Residues: CASSVPGIQETQYF.

This clone has a single count. The J gene is TRBJ2-7, the V gene TRBV19, with D perhaps matching TRBD1 (5 bases). Germline V lookup: CDR1 LNHDA, CDR2 SQIVND (reference sequence). V dropped 1 base and J dropped 0 bases, with 7 bases sitting between them. The CDR3 consists of 14 residues. The CDR3 sequence: CASSIGQPSYEQYF. As DNA, the CDR3 is TGTGCCAGTAGTATAGGACAGCCCTCCTACGAGCAGTACTTC.

This chain links TRBV28 with TRBJ1-2, with 7 bases fitting TRBD1. Germline V CDR1 and CDR2: MDHEN, SYDVKM. The CDR3 spans 13 residues. V was pared by 5 bases and J by 6 bases, with 6 bases of the junction left unmatched. CDR3 in DNA: TGTGCCAGCAGTGTATTCACAGGGGATGGCTACACCTTC. Encoded protein: CASSVFTGDGYTF.

The chain recombines TRBV28 with TRBJ2-3, with D uncertain. Trimming stripped 7 bases from V and 0 bases from J, with 5 bases between. This CDR3 is 12 amino acids long. In germline, CDR1 is MDHEN, CDR2 SYDVKM. Here the CDR3 DNA reads TGTGCCAGCACAACTAGCACAGATACGCAGTATTTT. It encodes CASTTSTDTQYF. Combining the CDR3 with reference TRBV28 and TRBJ2-3 gives the whole variable domain DVKVTQSSRYLVKRTGEKVFLECVQDMDHENMFWYRQDPGLGLRLIYFSYDVKMKEKGDIPEGYSVSREKKERFSLILESASTNQTSMYLCASTTSTDTQYFGPGTRLTVL.

This clone came up a few times. The chain carries TRBV28 and TRBJ1-1; D may be TRBD1 (6 bases). Per germline, CDR1 MDHEN and CDR2 SYDVKM. V gave up 5 bases and J gave up 0 bases, with 16 bases separating them. CDR3 length equals 16 residues. The CDR3 loop reads CASSTPPGHLNTEAFF. The CDR3 DNA is TGTGCCAGCAGTACCCCACCGGGACACTTGAACACTGAAGCTTTCTTT.

The chain employs TRBV4-1 and TRBJ2-6; no clear D. Looked up from germline, CDR1 is MGHRA and CDR2 is YSYEKL. The CDR3 totals 17 residues. With 0 bases removed from V and 0 bases from J, the gap between germline ends came to 9 bases. The CDR3 DNA follows: TGCGCCAGCAGCCAAGAGGTCAGGCCCTCTGGGGCCAACGTCCTGACTTTC. It yields the protein CASSQEVRPSGANVLTF.

This chain links TRBV5-1 with TRBJ2-7; D perhaps matches TRBD2 (6 bases). The CDR3 has 15 residues. Germline values: CDR1 SGHRS, CDR2 YFSETQ. Deletions cut 0 bases from V and 2 bases from J, with 12 bases between. CDR3 amino acids: CASSLAGEATYEQYF. The CDR3 region has the DNA TGCGCCAGCAGCTTGGCCGGGGAGGCGACCTACGAGCAGTACTTC.

V and J are TRBV6-1 and TRBJ2-7, with 9 bases lining up with TRBD1. CDR3 length: 16 residues. The ends lost 3 bases at V and 4 bases at J; junction bases unmatched: 10. CDR1 and CDR2 from the germline V gene are MNHNS and SASEGT. CDR3 sequence (DNA): TGTGCCAGCAGTGACCTTAGTACAGGGGGCAAATACGAGCAGTACTTC. It translates to CASSDLSTGGKYEQYF.

The chain has TRBV19 and TRBJ2-5; 8 bases are a match to TRBD1. The V and J ends lost 10 bases and 6 bases, in that order; junction bases with no gene match: 16. The CDR3 is made up of 15 amino acids. CDR1 and CDR2 (germline): LNHDA, SQIVND (reference sequence). Here the CDR3 DNA reads TGTGCCACCGCCTCCGGGACAGGCGTGAGGAAGACCCAGTACTTC. This gives the protein CATASGTGVRKTQYF.

This chain connects TRBV15 to TRBJ2-2, with 10 bases fitting TRBD1. This CDR3 has 15 residues. The junction had 4 bases not matched to a gene; V was cut back by 6 bases and J by 3 bases. Germline V CDR1 and CDR2: LNHNV, YYDKDF (reference sequence). CDR3 nucleotides: TGTGCCACCAGGAGGGACAGGGGCTACACCGGGGAGCTGTTTTTT. It translates to CATRRDRGYTGELFF.

This chain joins TRBV4-3 and TRBJ2-4, with 9 bases aligning to TRBD2. J gave up 7 bases and V 4 bases, and 5 bases lay outside the gene matches. The CDR3 is made up of 14 amino acids. Germline CDR1 reads LGHNA; CDR2 reads YSLEER. In DNA form, the CDR3 reads TGCGCCAGCAGCCCAAGACTAGCGGCTAACATTCAGTACTTC. Its translation is CASSPRLAANIQYF.

There are a few counts of this clone. This rearrangement joins TRBV28 to TRBJ1-2; TRBD1 aligns across 11 bases. There are 15 residues in the CDR3. Germline-derived CDR1 and CDR2 are MDHEN and SYDVKM. Unmatched junction bases numbered 10, after V lost 6 bases and J lost 7 bases. The DNA of the CDR3 is TGTGCCAGCAGAGGGCCGGGACAGGGGGTTTCTGGCTACACCTTC. This encodes CASRGPGQGVSGYTF.

This clone was recorded a few times. V gene TRBV29-1 combines with J gene TRBJ1-2; D not resolved. Trimming took off 3 bases at V and 8 bases at J, with 16 bases between the two ends. The CDR3 is 13 residues long. Looked up from germline, CDR1 is SQVTM and CDR2 is ANQGSEA. CDR3 in DNA: TGCAGCGTTGATATCTCCCAGTCGGGGGGCTACACCTTC. Amino acids: CSVDISQSGGYTF.

The chain carries TRBV27 and TRBJ1-1; D not certain. The CDR3 consists of 13 residues. Per germline, CDR1 MNHEY and CDR2 SMNVEV (reference sequence). The ends were cut back, 3 bases at V and 4 bases at J, with 9 bases in the middle. The CDR3 DNA sequence: TGTGCCAGCAGTTTCACGGGGTTCACTGAAGCTTTCTTT. The encoded protein is CASSFTGFTEAFF.

This clone has a handful of counts. The chain joins TRBV7-9 to TRBJ2-1; D could derive from TRBD1 or TRBD2 (5 bases each). CDR3 length: 15 residues. V dropped 5 bases and J dropped 3 bases, with 14 bases sitting between them. In germline, CDR1 is SEHNR, CDR2 FQNEAQ (reference sequence). CDR3 region: CASSPSTEGYNEQFF. The DNA of the CDR3 is TGTGCCAGCAGCCCTTCGACAGAGGGCTACAATGAGCAGTTCTTC.

This clone has just one count. The chain is built from TRBV11-2 and TRBJ2-1; 11 bases map to TRBD2. The CDR3 spans 16 residues. Germline CDR1 and CDR2: SGHAT and FQNNGV. Trimming at V came to 3 bases and at J to 5 bases, leaving 6 bases not matched to a gene. The CDR3 here is CASSFPIAGGDNEQFF. The CDR3, as DNA: TGTGCCAGCAGCTTCCCGATAGCGGGAGGGGACAATGAGCAGTTCTTC.

The V gene is TRBV5-8, the J gene TRBJ2-3; 13 bases agree with TRBD2. The CDR3 sequence is 15 residues long. V shed 4 bases, J shed 4 bases, and the junction held 3 bases outside the gene matches. Germline CDR1 and CDR2: SGHTS and YDEGEE. CDR3 amino acids: CASSQLAGGPDTQYF. The CDR3 DNA is TGTGCCAGCAGCCAACTAGCGGGAGGGCCAGATACGCAGTATTTT.

In its sample, this clone ranks as medium-sized. This chain connects TRBV5-1 to TRBJ1-2; 8 nucleotides line up with TRBD1. Germline lookup yields CDR1 SGHRS and CDR2 YFSETQ. J was trimmed by 3 bases and V by 0 bases; bases with no gene match: 4. This CDR3 spans 15 amino acids. The CDR3 region has the DNA TGCGCCAGCAGCTTGGGGCAGGGGGCAGACTATGGCTACACCTTC. Its translation is CASSLGQGADYGYTF.

The genes are TRBV7-6 and TRBJ2-3; D not certain. With 2 bases removed from V and 4 bases from J, the gap between germline ends came to 13 bases. The CDR3 totals 15 residues. Germline V gene data show CDR1 as SGHVS and CDR2 as FNYEAQ. In nucleotides, the CDR3 is TGTGCCAGCAGCTTATACGTCTACCTCCCAGATACGCAGTATTTT. It yields the protein CASSLYVYLPDTQYF.

This chain links TRBV11-3 with TRBJ2-1, with 8 nucleotides matching TRBD1. The CDR3 runs to 15 residues. V trimming: 3 bases; J trimming: 3 bases; junction bases outside the gene matches: 4. Germline V gene data show CDR1 as SGHNT and CDR2 as YENEEA. The CDR3 spells CASSFSGTGYNEQFF. Written as DNA, the CDR3 is TGTGCCAGCAGCTTCTCCGGGACAGGCTACAATGAGCAGTTCTTC.

The J gene is TRBJ2-1, the V gene TRBV11-2, with no clear D. The CDR3 is 16 amino acids. V was trimmed by 1 base and J by 2 bases, leaving 12 bases between them. CDR1 and CDR2 from the germline V gene are SGHAT and FQNNGV. The CDR3 spells CASSLGGIGPYNEQFF. The CDR3 nucleotides read TGTGCCAGCAGCTTAGGTGGGATCGGGCCCTACAATGAGCAGTTCTTC.